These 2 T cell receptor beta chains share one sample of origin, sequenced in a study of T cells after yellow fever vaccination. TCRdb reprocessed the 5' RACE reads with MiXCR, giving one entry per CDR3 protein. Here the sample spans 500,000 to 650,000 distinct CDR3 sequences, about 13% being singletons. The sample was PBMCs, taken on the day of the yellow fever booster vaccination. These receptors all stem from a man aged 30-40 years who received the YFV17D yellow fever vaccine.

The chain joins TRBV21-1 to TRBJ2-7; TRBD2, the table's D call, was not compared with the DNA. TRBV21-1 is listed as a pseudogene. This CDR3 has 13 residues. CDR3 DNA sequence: TGTGCCAGCCCGGTCGGGGGGGTCTACGAGCAGTACTTC. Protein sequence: CASPVGGVYEQYF.

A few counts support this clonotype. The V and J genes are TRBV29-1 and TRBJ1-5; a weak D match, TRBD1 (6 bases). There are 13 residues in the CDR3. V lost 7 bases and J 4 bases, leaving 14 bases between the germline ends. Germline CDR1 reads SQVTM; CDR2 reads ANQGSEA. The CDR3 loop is CSAQEGGNQPQHF. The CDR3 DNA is TGCAGCGCCCAAGAGGGGGGGAATCAGCCCCAGCATTTT.